Each of the 12 T cell receptor beta chains below was sequenced from the same sample in a study of response to subunit inactivated influenza vaccine. MiXCR, applied by TCRdb to the RT-PCR reads, yields one record per CDR3 protein. The table records hundreds of thousands of distinct CDR3 sequences, around 13% of them present only once. The sequencing here drew on PBMCs from blood, taken less than 15 days before vaccination. The receptors come from a middle-aged man who received an inactivated influenza vaccine.

The genes are TRBV2 and TRBJ2-1; tentatively, D is TRBD2 (5 bases). Between the trimmed V and J ends, which lost 10 bases and 0 bases, there was a span of 13 bases. From germline, CDR1 is SNHLY and CDR2 FYNNEI. The CDR3 loop spans 14 amino acids. The DNA of the CDR3 is TGTGCCACCGCCCACACTAGCTCCTACAATGAGCAGTTCTTC. It encodes CATAHTSSYNEQFF. The full variable domain, its missing parts supplied by reference TRBV2 and TRBJ2-1, is EPEVTQTPSHQVTQMGQEVILRCVPISNHLYFYWYRQILGQKVEFLVSFYNNEISEKSEIFDDQFSVERPDGSNFTLKIRSTKLEDSAMYFCATAHTSSYNEQFFGPGTRLTVL.

This clonotype was recorded a few times. The DNA of the CDR3 is TGCGCCAGCGGGACGGAGGCTCGGGACGGGGAGCTGTTTTTT. Translating gives CASGTEARDGELFF. This chain links TRBV4-3 with TRBJ2-2, with D perhaps given as TRBD1 or TRBD2 (5 bases each). V was clipped by 8 bases and J by 7 bases, with 17 bases between them. This CDR3 region has 14 residues. Looked up from germline, CDR1 is LGHNA and CDR2 is YSLEER.

This clonotype was seen more than once but under ten times. The V gene is TRBV6-2 or TRBV6-3, the J gene TRBJ1-5, with a possible D match to TRBD1 (6 bases). V lost 8 bases, J lost 4 bases, and 15 bases lay in between. The germline gives CDR1 MNHEY, CDR2 SVGEGT. The CDR3 is made up of 14 amino acids. The CDR3 DNA sequence: TGTGCCAGCCGCGGGGGCACTTCGAATCAGCCCCAGCATTTT. Protein: CASRGGTSNQPQHF.

In this sample, this clonotype turned up a few times. The chain combines TRBV9 with TRBJ2-7, with a tentative D call TRBD1 (6 bases). The CDR3 length is 14 residues. The V gene lost 1 base and the J gene lost 2 bases, with 10 bases spanning the gap. Germline CDR1 is SGDLS and CDR2 is YYNGEE. The CDR3, as DNA: TGTGCCAGCAGCGTAAGGGACAACACCTACGAGCAGTACTTC. This gives the protein CASSVRDNTYEQYF. The full variable domain, rest sourced from reference TRBV9 and TRBJ2-7, is DSGVTQTPKHLITATGQRVTLRCSPRSGDLSVYWYQQSLDQGLQFLIQYYNGEERAKGNILERFSAQQFPDLHSELNLSSLELGDSALYFCASSVRDNTYEQYFGPGTRLTVT.

The gene calls are TRBV7-2 and TRBJ2-7, with 14 bases identical to TRBD2. Germline V gene lookup returns CDR1 SGHTA and CDR2 FQGNSA. With V trimmed by 5 bases and J by 6 bases, 6 bases remained unmatched. The CDR3 runs to 15 residues. CDR3 region: CASSQGLAGVPEQYF. DNA of the CDR3: TGTGCCAGCAGCCAGGGACTAGCGGGGGTTCCCGAGCAGTACTTC. The full variable domain, with the rest looked up from reference TRBV7-2 and TRBJ2-7, is GAGVSQSPSNKVTEKGKDVELRCDPISGHTALYWYRQSLGQGLEFLIYFQGNSAPDKSGLPSDRFSAERTGGSVSTLTIQRTQQEDSAVYLCASSQGLAGVPEQYFGPGTRLTVT.

V and J are TRBV18 and TRBJ1-1; D call uncertain. V lost 4 bases to trimming and J lost 3 bases, with 12 bases between them. CDR1 and CDR2 (germline): KGHSH, LQKENI. The CDR3 has 14 amino acids. In nucleotides, the CDR3 is TGTGCCAGCTCACTACTCCAGCGGGACACTGAAGCTTTCTTT. This translates into CASSLLQRDTEAFF.

The genes are TRBV12-3 or TRBV12-4 and TRBJ2-3; 7 bases fit TRBD1. This CDR3 spans 16 amino acids. After removal of 5 bases from V and 4 bases from J, the junction contained 12 bases not matched to a gene. CDR3 region: CASSATQGMRPDTQYF. The CDR3 DNA follows: TGTGCCAGCAGTGCCACACAGGGGATGAGGCCAGATACGCAGTATTTT.

This clonotype was detected a few times. The V gene is TRBV13, the J gene TRBJ2-3, with TRBD1 matching over 7 bases. Germline V gives CDR1 PRHDT, CDR2 FYEKMQ (reference sequence). Trimming removed 4 bases from V and 5 bases from J; junction bases left unmatched: 9. CDR3 length: 15 residues. CDR3 amino acids: CASSSDLDRRDTQYF. The DNA of the CDR3 is TGTGCCAGCAGCTCAGACCTGGACAGGCGAGATACGCAGTATTTT.

In its sample, this clonotype was seen a few times. The J gene is TRBJ2-5, the V gene TRBV6-2 or TRBV6-3; TRBD1 matches 9 bases. Germline V CDR1 and CDR2: MNHEY, SVGEGT. The CDR3 has 17 amino acids. V lost 0 bases to trimming and J lost 7 bases; unmatched junction nucleotides: 12. The CDR3 DNA is TGTGCCAGCAGTTACTCGCTTCAGGACAGGGGAATTGGGACCCAGTACTTC. It yields the protein CASSYSLQDRGIGTQYF.

This clonotype was seen more than once but under ten times. The chain is built from TRBV20-1 and TRBJ2-1; D unresolved. V was trimmed by 6 bases and J by 4 bases, leaving 22 bases between them. Germline V lookup: CDR1 DFQATT, CDR2 SNEGSKA (reference sequence). This CDR3 is built from 16 residues. Here the CDR3 reads CSAPVEAAAAYNEQFF. The CDR3 DNA is TGCAGTGCCCCAGTAGAAGCAGCAGCAGCTTACAATGAGCAGTTCTTC.

The sample holds a few counts of this clonotype. The J gene is TRBJ2-1, the V gene TRBV24-1; TRBD1 agrees at 12 bases. J gave up 8 bases and V 4 bases, and 5 bases lay outside the gene matches. This CDR3 has 15 amino acids. In germline, CDR1 is KGHDR, CDR2 SFDVKD. CDR3 in amino acids: CATSEQGQGADEQFF. CDR3 nucleotide sequence: TGTGCCACCAGTGAACAGGGACAGGGGGCCGATGAGCAGTTCTTC.

The chain joins TRBV10-3 to TRBJ2-2, with 7 bases that match TRBD2. V shed 8 bases, J shed 7 bases, and the junction held 4 bases outside the gene matches. From germline, CDR1 is ENHRY and CDR2 SYGVKD. The CDR3 totals 12 residues. This CDR3 is CAIGEGHGELFF. CDR3 sequence (DNA): TGTGCCATCGGGGAGGGGCACGGGGAGCTGTTTTTT.